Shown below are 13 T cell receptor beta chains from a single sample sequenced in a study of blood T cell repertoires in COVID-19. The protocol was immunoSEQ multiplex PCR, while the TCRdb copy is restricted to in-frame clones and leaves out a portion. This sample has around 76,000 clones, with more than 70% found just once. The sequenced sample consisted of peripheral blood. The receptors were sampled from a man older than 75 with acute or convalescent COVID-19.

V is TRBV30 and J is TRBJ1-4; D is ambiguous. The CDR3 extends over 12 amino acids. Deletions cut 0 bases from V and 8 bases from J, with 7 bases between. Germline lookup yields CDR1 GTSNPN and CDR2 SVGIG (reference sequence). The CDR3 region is CAWSVLREKLFF. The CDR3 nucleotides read TGTGCCTGGAGTGTACTCCGGGAAAAACTGTTTTTT.

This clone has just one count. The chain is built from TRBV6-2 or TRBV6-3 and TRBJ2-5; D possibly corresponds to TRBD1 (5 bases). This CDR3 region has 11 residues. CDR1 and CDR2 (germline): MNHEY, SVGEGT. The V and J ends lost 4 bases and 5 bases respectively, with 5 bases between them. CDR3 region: CASSWGETQYF. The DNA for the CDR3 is TGTGCCAGCAGTTGGGGCGAGACCCAGTACTTC.

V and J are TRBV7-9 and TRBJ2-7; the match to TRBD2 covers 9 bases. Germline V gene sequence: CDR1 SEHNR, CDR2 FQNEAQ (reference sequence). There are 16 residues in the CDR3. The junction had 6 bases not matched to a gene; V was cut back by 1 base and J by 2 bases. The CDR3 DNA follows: TGTGCCAGCAGCTTAGGACGGGGCGGGAGGGCCTACGAGCAGTACTTC. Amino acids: CASSLGRGGRAYEQYF.

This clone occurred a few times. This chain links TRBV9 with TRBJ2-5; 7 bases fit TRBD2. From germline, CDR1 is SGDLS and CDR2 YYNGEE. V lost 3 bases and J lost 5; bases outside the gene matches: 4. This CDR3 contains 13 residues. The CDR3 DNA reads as TGTGCCAGCAGCGCGGGAGGCGGTGAGACCCAGTACTTC. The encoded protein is CASSAGGGETQYF.

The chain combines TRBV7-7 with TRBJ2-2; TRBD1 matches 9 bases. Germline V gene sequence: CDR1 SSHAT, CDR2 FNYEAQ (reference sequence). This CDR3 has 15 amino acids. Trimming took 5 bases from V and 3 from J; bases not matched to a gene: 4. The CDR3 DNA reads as TGTGCCAGCAGCGGGCGGACAGGGGACACCGGGGAGCTGTTTTTT. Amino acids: CASSGRTGDTGELFF.

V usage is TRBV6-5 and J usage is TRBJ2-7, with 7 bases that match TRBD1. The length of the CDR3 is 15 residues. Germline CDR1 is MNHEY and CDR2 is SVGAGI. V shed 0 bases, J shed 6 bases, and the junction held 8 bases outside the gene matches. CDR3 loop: CASSYSSAGGGEQYF. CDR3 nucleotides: TGTGCCAGCAGTTACTCGAGCGCAGGGGGTGGCGAGCAGTACTTC.

CDR3 sequence: CASSYWTGEGRQPQHF. The DNA for the CDR3 is TGTGCCAGCAGTTACTGGACAGGGGAAGGGCGTCAGCCCCAGCATTTT. The chain has TRBV5-4 and TRBJ1-5, with TRBD1 matching over 9 bases. The CDR3 has 16 amino acids. Germline assignment: CDR1 SGHNT and CDR2 YYREEE (reference sequence). The ends lost 5 bases at V and 6 bases at J; junction bases unmatched: 12.

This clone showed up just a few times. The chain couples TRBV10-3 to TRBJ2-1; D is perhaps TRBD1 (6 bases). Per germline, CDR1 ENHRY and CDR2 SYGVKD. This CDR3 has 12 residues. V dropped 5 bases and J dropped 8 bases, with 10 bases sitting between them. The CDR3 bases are TGTGCCATCAGTCAGGGGATTGATGAGCAGTTCTTC. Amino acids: CAISQGIDEQFF.

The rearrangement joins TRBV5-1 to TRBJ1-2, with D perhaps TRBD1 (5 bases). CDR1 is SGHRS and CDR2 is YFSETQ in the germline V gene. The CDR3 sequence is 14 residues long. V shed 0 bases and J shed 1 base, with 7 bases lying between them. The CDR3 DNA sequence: TGCGCCAGCAGCTTGGGACAGCTTAACTATGGCTACACCTTC. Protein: CASSLGQLNYGYTF.

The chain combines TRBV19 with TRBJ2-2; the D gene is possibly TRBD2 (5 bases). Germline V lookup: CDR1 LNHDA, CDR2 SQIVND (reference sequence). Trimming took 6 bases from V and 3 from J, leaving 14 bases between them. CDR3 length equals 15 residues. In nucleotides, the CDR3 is TGTGCCAGTAGCCGTCGGGGTGTAGACACCGGGGAGCTGTTTTTT. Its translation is CASSRRGVDTGELFF.

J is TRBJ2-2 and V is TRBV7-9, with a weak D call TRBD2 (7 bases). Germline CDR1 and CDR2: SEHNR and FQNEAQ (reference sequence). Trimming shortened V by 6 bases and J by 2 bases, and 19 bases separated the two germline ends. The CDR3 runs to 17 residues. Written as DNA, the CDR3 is TGTGCCAGCAGACGTCCGGGGGGCGCCGATAACACCGGGGAGCTGTTTTTT. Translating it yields CASRRPGGADNTGELFF. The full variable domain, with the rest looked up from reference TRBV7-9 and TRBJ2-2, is DTGVSQNPRHKITKRGQNVTFRCDPISEHNRLYWYRQTLGQGPEFLTYFQNEAQLEKSRLLSDRFSAERPKGSFSTLEIQRTEQGDSAMYLCASRRPGGADNTGELFFGEGSRLTVL.

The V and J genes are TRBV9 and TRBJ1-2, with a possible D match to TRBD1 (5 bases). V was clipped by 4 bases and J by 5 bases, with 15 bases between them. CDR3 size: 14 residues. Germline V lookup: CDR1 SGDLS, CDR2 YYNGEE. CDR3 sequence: CASSPRPGHYGYTF. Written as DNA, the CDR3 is TGTGCCAGCAGCCCCCGGCCCGGACATTATGGCTACACCTTC.

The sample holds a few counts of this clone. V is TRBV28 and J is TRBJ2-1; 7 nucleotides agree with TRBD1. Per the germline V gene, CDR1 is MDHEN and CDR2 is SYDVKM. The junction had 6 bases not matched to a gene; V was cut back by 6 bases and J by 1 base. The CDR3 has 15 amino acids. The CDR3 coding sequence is TGTGCCAGCAGCCTTGACAGGGCTTCCTACAATGAGCAGTTCTTC. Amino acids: CASSLDRASYNEQFF.